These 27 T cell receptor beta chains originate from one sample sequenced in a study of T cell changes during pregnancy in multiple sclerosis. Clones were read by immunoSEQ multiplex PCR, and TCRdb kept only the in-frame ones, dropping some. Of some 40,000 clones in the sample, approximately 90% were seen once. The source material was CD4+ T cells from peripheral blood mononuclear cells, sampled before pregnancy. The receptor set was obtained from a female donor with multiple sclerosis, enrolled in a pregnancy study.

CDR3 in DNA: TGTGCCAGCAGCTTGACAGGGGGTCTAAATCAGCCCCAGCATTTT. It specifies CASSLTGGLNQPQHF. This chain connects TRBV5-5 to TRBJ1-5, with 8 bases matching TRBD1. Germline V gene data show CDR1 as SGHKS and CDR2 as YYEKEE (reference sequence). The CDR3 spans 15 residues. V lost 1 base to trimming and J lost 4 bases; unmatched junction nucleotides: 4.

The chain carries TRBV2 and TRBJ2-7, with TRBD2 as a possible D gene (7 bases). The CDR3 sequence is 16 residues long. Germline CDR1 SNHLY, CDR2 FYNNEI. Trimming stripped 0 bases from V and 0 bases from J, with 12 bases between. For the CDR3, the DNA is TGTGCCAGCAGTGAAGCGGGGGGGCAAATCTCCTACGAGCAGTACTTC. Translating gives CASSEAGGQISYEQYF.

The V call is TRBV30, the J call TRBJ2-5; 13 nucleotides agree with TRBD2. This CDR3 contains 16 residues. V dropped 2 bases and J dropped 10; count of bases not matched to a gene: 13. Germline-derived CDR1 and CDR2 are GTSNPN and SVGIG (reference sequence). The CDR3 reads CAWSLRTSGGRGVQYF. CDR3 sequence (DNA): TGTGCCTGGAGTCTCCGGACTAGCGGGGGACGTGGGGTCCAGTACTTC. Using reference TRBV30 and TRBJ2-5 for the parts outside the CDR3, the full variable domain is SQTIHQWPATLVQPVGSPLSLECTVEGTSNPNLYWYRQAAGRGLQLLFYSVGIGQISSEVPQNLSASRPQDRQFILSSKKLLLSDSGFYLCAWSLRTSGGRGVQYFGPGTRLLVL.

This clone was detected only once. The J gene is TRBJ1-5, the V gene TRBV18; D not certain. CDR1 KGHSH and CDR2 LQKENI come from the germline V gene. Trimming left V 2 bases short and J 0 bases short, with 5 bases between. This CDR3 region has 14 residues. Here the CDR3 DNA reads TGTGCCAGCTCACCATTAGATAGCAATCAGCCCCAGCATTTT. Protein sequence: CASSPLDSNQPQHF.

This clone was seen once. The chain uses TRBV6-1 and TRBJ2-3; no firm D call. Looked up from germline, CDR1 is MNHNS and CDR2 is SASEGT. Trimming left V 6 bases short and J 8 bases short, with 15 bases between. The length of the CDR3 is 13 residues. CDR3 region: CASSQHLILTQYF. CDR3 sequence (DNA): TGTGCCAGCAGCCAACACCTTATTCTTACGCAGTATTTT.

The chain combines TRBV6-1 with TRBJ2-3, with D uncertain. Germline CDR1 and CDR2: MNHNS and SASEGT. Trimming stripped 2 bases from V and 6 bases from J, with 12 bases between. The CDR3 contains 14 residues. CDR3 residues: CASSESGGGDTQYF. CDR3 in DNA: TGTGCCAGCAGTGAAAGTGGTGGCGGCGATACGCAGTATTTT.

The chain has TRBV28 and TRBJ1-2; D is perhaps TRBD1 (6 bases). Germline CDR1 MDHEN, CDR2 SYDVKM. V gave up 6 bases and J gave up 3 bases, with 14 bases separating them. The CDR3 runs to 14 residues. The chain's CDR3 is CASREQGRDYGYTF. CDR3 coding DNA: TGTGCCAGCAGGGAACAGGGAAGGGACTATGGCTACACCTTC.

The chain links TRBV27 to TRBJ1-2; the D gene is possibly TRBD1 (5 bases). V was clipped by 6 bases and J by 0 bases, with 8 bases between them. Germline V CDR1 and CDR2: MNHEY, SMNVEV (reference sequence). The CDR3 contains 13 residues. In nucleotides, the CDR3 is TGTGCCAGCAGGGGGCCATCTAACTATGGCTACACCTTC. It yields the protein CASRGPSNYGYTF.

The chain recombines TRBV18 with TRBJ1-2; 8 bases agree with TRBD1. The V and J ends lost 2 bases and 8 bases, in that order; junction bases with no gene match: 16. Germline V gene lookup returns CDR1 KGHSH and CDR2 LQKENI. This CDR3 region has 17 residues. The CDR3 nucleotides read TGTGCCAGCTCACCAGATTTGACAGGGGTTTCGTTTGAGGGCTACACCTTC. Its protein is CASSPDLTGVSFEGYTF. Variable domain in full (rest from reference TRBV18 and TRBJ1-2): NAGVMQNPRHLVRRRGQEARLRCSPMKGHSHVYWYRQLPEEGLKFMVYLQKENIIDESGMPKERFSAEFPKEGPSILRIQQVVRGDSAAYFCASSPDLTGVSFEGYTFGSGTRLTVV.

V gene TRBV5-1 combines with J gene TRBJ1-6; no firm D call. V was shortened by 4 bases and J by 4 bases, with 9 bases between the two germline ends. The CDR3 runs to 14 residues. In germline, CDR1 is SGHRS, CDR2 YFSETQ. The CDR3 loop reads CASSAGSYNSPLHF. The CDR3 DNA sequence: TGCGCCAGCAGCGCGGGTTCATATAATTCACCCCTCCACTTT.

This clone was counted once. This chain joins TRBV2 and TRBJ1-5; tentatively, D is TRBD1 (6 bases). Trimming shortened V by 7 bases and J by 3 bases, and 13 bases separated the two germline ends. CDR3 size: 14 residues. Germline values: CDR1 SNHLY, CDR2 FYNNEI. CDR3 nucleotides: TGTGCCAGCACCGGGACACAATACAATCAGCCCCAGCATTTT. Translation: CASTGTQYNQPQHF.

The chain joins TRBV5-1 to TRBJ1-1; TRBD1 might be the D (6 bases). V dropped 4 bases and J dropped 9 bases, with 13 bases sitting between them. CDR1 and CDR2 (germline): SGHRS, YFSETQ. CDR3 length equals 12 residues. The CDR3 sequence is CASSLDRSQAFF. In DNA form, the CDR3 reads TGCGCCAGCAGCCTAGACAGGAGTCAAGCTTTCTTT.

CDR3: CASSLGPGQTYEQYF. The CDR3 nucleotides are TGTGCCAGCAGCTTGGGACCGGGACAGACCTACGAGCAGTACTTC. The V and J genes are TRBV5-4 and TRBJ2-7; 7 bases fit TRBD1. The CDR3 loop spans 15 amino acids. J lost 2 bases, V lost 0 bases, and 5 bases had no gene match. The germline gives CDR1 SGHNT, CDR2 YYREEE (reference sequence).

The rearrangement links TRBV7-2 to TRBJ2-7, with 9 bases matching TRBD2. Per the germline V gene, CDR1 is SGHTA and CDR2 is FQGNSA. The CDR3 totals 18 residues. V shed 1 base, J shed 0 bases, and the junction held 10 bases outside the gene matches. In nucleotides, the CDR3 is TGTGCCAGCAGCTTAGAGGGGACTAGCCCTATTAGCTCCTACGAGCAGTACTTC. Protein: CASSLEGTSPISSYEQYF.

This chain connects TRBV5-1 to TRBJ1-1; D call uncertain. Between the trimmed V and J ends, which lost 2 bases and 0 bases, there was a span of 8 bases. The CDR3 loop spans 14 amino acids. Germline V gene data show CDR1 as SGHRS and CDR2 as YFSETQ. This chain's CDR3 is CASSFGRMNTEAFF. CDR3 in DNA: TGCGCCAGCAGCTTCGGCAGGATGAACACTGAAGCTTTCTTT.

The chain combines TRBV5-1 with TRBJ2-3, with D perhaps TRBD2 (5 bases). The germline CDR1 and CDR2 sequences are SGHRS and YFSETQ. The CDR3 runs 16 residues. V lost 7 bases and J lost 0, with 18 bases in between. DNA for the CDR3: TGCGCCAGCCAGGTGGGAGCTGCCTCTAGCACAGATACGCAGTATTTT. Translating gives CASQVGAASSTDTQYF.

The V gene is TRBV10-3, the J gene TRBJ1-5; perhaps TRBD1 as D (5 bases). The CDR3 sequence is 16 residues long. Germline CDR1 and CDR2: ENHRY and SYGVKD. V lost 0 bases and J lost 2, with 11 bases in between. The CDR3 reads CAISESLGGGNQPQHF. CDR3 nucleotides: TGTGCCATCAGTGAGTCGTTGGGGGGGGGCAATCAGCCCCAGCATTTT.

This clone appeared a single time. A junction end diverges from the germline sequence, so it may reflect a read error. DNA for the CDR3: TGTGCTAGCAGCTTAGGTTGGACTAGCGGGGGTACGCGGGGTGAGACCCAGTACTTC. Translated, it gives CASSLGWTSGGTRGETQYF. V is TRBV7-7 and J is TRBJ2-5; 13 nucleotides line up with TRBD2. The CDR3 totals 19 residues. In germline, CDR1 is SSHAT, CDR2 FNYEAQ (reference sequence). Filled out from reference TRBV7-7 and TRBJ2-5, the complete variable domain reads GAGVSQSPRYKVTKRGQDVTLRCDPISSHATLYWYQQALGQGPEFLTYFNYEAQPDKSGLPSDRFSAERPEGSISTLTIQRTEQRDSAMYRCASSLGWTSGGTRGETQYFGPGTRLLVL.

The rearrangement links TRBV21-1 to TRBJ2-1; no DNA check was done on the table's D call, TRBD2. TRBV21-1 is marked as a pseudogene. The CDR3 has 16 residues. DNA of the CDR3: TGTGCCAGCAGCAAAGAGGTGCCGGGAACGTACAATGAGCAGTTCTTC. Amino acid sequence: CASSKEVPGTYNEQFF.

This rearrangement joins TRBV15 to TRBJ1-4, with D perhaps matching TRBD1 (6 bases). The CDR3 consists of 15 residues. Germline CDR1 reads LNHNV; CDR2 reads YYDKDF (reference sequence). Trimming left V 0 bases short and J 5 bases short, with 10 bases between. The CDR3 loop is CATSRDIGQNEKLFF. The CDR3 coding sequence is TGTGCCACCAGCAGAGATATCGGACAGAATGAAAAACTGTTTTTT.

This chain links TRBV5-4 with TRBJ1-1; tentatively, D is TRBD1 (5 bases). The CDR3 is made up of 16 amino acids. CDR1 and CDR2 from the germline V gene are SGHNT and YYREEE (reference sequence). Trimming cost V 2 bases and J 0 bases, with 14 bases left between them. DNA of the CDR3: TGTGCCAGCAGCTTAGGGTCCCGACAGCTGAACACTGAAGCTTTCTTT. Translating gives CASSLGSRQLNTEAFF. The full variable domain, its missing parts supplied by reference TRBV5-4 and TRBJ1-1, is ETGVTQSPTHLIKTRGQQVTLRCSSQSGHNTVSWYQQALGQGPQFIFQYYREEENGRGNFPPRFSGLQFPNYSSELNVNALELDDSALYLCASSLGSRQLNTEAFFGQGTRLTVV.

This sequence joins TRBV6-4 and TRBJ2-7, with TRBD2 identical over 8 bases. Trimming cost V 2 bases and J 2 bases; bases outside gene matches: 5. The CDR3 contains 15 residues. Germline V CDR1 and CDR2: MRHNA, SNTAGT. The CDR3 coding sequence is TGTGCCAGCAGTGACAGGGCGGGGGGAGCCTACGAGCAGTACTTC. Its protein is CASSDRAGGAYEQYF.

The CDR3 loop reads CASSESGGGTEAFF. The CDR3 DNA is TGTGCCAGCAGTGAATCCGGGGGAGGCACTGAAGCTTTCTTT. The chain joins TRBV25-1 to TRBJ1-1, with TRBD1 as a possible D gene (5 bases). V was cut by 1 base and J by 4 bases, with 10 bases left in between. CDR3 length equals 14 residues. Germline lookup yields CDR1 MGHDK and CDR2 SYGVNS.

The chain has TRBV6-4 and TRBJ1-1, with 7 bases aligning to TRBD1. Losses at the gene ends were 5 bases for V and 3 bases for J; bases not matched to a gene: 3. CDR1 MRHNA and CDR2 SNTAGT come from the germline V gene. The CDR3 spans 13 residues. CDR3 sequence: CASSLDRDTEAFF. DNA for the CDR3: TGTGCCAGCAGTTTAGACAGGGACACTGAAGCTTTCTTT.

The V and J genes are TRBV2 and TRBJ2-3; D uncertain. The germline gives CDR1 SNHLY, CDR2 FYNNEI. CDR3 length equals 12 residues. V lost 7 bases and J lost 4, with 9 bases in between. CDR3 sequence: CASNGVADTQYF. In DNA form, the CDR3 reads TGTGCCAGCAACGGTGTCGCAGATACGCAGTATTTT.

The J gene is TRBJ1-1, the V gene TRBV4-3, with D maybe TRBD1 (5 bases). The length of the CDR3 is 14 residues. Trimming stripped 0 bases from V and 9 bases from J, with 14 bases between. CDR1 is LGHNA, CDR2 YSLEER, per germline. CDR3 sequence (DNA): TGCGCCAGCAGCCAAGATCTTGGGCGGACACAAGCTTTCTTT. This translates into CASSQDLGRTQAFF.

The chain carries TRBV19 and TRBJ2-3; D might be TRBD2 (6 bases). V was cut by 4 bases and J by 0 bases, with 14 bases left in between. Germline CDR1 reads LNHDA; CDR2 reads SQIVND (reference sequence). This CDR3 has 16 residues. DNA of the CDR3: TGTGCCAGTAGTACCTATTGGGGGACTAGCACAGATACGCAGTATTTT. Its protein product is CASSTYWGTSTDTQYF. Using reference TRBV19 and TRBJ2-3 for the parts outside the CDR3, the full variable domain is DGGITQSPKYLFRKEGQNVTLSCEQNLNHDAMYWYRQDPGQGLRLIYYSQIVNDFQKGDIAEGYSVSREKKESFPLTVTSAQKNPTAFYLCASSTYWGTSTDTQYFGPGTRLTVL.